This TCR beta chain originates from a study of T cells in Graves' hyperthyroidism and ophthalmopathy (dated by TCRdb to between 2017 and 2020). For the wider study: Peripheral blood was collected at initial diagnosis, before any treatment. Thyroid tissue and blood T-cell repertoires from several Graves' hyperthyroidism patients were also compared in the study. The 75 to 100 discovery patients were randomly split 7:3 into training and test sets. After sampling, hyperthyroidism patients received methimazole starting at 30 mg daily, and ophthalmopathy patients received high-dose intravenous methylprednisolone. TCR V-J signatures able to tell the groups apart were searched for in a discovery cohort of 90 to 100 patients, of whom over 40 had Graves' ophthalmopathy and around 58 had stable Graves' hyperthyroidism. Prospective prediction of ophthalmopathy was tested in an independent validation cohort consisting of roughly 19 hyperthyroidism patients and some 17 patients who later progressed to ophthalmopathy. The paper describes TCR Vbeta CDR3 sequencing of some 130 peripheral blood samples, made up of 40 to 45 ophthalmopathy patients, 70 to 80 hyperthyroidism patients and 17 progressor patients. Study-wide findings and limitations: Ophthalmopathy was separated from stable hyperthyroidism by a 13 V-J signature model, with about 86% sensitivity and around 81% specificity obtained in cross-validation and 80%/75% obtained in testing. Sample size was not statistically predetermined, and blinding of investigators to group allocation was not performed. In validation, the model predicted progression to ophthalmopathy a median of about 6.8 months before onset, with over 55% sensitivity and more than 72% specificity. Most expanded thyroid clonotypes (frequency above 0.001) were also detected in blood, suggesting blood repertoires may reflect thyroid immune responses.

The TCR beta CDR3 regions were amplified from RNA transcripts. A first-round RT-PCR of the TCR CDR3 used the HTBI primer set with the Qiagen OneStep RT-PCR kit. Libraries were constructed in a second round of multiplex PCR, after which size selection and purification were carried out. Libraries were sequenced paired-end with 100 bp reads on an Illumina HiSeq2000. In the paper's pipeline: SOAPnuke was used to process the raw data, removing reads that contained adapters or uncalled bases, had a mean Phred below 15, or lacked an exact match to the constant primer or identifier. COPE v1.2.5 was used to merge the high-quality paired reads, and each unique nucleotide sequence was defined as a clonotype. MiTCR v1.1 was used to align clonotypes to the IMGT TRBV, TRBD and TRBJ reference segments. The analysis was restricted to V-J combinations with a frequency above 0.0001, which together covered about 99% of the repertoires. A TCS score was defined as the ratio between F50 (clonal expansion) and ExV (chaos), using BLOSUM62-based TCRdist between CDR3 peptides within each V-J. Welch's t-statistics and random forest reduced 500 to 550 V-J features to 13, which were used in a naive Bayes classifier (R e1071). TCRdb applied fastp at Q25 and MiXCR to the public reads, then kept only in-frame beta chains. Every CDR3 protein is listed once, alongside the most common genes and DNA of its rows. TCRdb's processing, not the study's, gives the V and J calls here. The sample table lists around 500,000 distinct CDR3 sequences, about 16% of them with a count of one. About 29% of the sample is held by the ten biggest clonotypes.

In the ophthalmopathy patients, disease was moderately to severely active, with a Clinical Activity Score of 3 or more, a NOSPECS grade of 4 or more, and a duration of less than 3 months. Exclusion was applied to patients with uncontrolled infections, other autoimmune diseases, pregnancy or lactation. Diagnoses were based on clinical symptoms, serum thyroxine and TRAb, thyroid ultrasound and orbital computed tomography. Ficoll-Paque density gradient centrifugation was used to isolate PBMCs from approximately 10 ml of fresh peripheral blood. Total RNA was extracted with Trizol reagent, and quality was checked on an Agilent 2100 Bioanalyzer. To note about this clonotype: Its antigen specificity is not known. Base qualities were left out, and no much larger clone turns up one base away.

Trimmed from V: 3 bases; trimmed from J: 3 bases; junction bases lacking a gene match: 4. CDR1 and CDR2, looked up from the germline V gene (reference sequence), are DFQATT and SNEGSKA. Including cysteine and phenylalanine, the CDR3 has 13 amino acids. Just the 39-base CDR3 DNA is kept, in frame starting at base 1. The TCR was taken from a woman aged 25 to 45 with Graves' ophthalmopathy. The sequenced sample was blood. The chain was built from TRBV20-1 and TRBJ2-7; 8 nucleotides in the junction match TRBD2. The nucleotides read TGCAGTGCTAGGGGCGGGAGGAGCTACGAGCAGTACTTC. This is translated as CSARGGRSYEQYF.